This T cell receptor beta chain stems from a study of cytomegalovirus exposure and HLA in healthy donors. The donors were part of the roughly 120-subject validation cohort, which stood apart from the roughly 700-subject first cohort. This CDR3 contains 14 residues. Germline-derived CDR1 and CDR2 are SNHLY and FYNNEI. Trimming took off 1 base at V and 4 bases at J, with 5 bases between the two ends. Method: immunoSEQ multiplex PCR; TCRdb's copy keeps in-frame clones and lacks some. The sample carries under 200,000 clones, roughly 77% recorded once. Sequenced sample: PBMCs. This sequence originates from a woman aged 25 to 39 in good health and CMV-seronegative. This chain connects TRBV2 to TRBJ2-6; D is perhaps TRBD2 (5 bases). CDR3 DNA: TGTGCCAGCAGTGAAGGGAGGGGGGCCAACGTCCTGACTTTC. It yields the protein CASSEGRGANVLTF.